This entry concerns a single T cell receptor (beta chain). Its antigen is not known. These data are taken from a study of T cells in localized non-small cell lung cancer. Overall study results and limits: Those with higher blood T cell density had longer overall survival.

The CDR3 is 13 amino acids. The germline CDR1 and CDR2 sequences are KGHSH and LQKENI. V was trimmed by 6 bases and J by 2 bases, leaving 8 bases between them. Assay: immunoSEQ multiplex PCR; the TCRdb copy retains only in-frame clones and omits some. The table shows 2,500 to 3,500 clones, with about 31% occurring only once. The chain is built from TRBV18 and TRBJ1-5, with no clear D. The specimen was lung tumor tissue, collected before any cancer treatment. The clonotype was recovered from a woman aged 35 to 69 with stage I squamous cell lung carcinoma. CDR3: CASSLERNQPQHF. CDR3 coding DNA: TGTGCCAGCTCCCTGGAACGCAATCAGCCCCAGCATTTT.